This T cell receptor beta chain was recovered during a study of T cells in Graves' hyperthyroidism and ophthalmopathy. Notes on the study in general: Stable hyperthyroidism and ophthalmopathy were separated using 13 V-J signatures. In the blood, most expanded thyroid clonotypes above 0.001 appeared as well.

Stability of Graves' hyperthyroidism was defined as absent ophthalmopathy progression within 18 months. The hyperthyroidism was newly diagnosed and had lasted under 2 months; the patients were aged 18 to 65. Using RNA transcripts as the source, TCR beta CDR3 regions were amplified. The TCR CDR3 was amplified in a first-round RT-PCR using the HTBI primer set. TCRdb called the multiplex PCR reads again in MiXCR, with one record for every CDR3 protein. The data contain a few hundred thousand distinct CDR3 sequences, roughly 46% of them singletons. V was pared by 5 bases and J by 7 bases, with 9 bases of the junction left unmatched. The CDR3 contains 15 residues. Germline V CDR1 and CDR2: SGHVS, FQNEAQ. About this clonotype: What it binds is not known.

The sequence derives from a woman younger than 30 with Graves' hyperthyroidism. Material: peripheral blood or thyroid tissue (not recorded which). The chain has TRBV7-8 and TRBJ2-1, with 9 bases identical to TRBD2. CDR3 bases: TGTGCCAGCAGCCCCCGACTAGCGGAGATGAATGAGCAGTTCTTC. This sequence encodes CASSPRLAEMNEQFF.